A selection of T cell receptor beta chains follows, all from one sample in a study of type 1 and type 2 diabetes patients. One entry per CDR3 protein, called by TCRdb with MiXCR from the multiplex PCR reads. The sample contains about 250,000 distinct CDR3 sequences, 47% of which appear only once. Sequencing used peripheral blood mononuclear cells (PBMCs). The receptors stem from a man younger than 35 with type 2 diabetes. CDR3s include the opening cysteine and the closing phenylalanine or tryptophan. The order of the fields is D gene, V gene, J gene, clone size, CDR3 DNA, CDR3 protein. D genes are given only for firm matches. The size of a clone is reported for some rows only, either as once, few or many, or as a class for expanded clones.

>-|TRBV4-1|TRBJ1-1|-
TGCGCCAGCAGCCAAGGGGGTAGACCTCAGGCTTTCTTT
CASSQGGRPQAFF
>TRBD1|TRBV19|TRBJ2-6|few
TGTGCCAGTAGTATAGAGGGGGGGACAGGGCCCTCTGGGGCCAACGTCCTGACTTTC
CASSIEGGTGPSGANVLTF
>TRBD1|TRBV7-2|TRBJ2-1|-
TGTGCCAGCAGCTTAGTGGCCGGGACAGGGGGCCAGGGTGAGCAGTTCTTC
CASSLVAGTGGQGEQFF
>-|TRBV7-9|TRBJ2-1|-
TGTGCCAGCATGGGCGGCCCTTCCTACAATGAGCAGTTCTTC
CASMGGPSYNEQFF
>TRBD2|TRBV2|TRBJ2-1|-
TGTGCCAGCAGTGAACCCGCAAGCAGCGGGAGCGGGAATGAGCAGTTCTTC
CASSEPASSGSGNEQFF
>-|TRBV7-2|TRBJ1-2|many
TGTGCCAGCAGCTTATCAGGGGTCGGTAATGATGGCTACACCTTC
CASSLSGVGNDGYTF
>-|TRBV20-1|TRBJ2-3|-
TGCAGTGCTCACCGTAGCACAGATACGCAGTATTTT
CSAHRSTDTQYF
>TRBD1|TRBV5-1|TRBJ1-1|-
TGCGCCAGCAGCCCGGGACAGGAGAGCATGAACACTGAAGCTTTCTTT
CASSPGQESMNTEAFF
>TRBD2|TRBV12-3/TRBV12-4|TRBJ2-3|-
TGTGCCAGCAGGAGGACTAGCGGGAGGGAAGATACGCAGTATTTT
CASRRTSGREDTQYF
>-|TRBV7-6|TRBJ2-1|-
TGTGCCAGCAGCCTCGACAGAGTCAATGGGCAGTTCTTC
CASSLDRVNGQFF
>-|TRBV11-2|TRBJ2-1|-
TGTGCCAGCAGCTCCCCGGGACGGAGATACAATGAGCAGTTCTTC
CASSSPGRRYNEQFF
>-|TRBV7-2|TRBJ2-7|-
TGTGCCAGCAGCCCTTCCCCCGGGGCGACCTACGAGCAGTACTTC
CASSPSPGATYEQYF
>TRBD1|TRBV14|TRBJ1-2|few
TGTGCCAGCAGCCAGTATGCCGGGACAGGTTATGGCTACACCTTC
CASSQYAGTGYGYTF
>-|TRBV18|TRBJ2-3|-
TGTGCCAGCTCCCCCGTGGAAGCCCTCACAGATACGCAGTATTTT
CASSPVEALTDTQYF
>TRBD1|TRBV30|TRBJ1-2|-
TGTGCCTGGAGTACAGGGGGTGGCTACACCTTC
CAWSTGGGYTF
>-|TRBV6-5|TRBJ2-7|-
TGTGCCAGCGGTACCGGGATTGAAGGCACCTACGAGCAGTACTTC
CASGTGIEGTYEQYF
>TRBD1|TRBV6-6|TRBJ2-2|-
TGTGCCAGCAGTTACGTTCAGGGGGCCTACACCGGGGAGCTGTTTTTT
CASSYVQGAYTGELFF
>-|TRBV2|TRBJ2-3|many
TGTGCCAGCAGAGGGGGCACAGATACGCAGTATTTT
CASRGGTDTQYF
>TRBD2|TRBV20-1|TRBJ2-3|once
TGCAGTGCTGAAGGACTAGCGGGGGGGAGGGCAGATACGCAGTATTTT
CSAEGLAGGRADTQYF
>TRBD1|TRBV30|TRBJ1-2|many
TGTGCCTGGAGTGTTTACGACAGGGGGAGCGGCTACACCTTC
CAWSVYDRGSGYTF
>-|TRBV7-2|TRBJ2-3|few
TGTGCCAGCAGCTTAGCAGGGGGGGGACTTAGCACAGATACGCAGTATTTT
CASSLAGGGLSTDTQYF
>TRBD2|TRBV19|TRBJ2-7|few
TGTGCCAGTAGTACCCACCGGACTAGTTACCCCTACGAGCAGTACTTC
CASSTHRTSYPYEQYF
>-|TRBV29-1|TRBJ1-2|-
TGCAGCGTTGTAGAAGACAGCTTCTATGGCTACACCTTC
CSVVEDSFYGYTF
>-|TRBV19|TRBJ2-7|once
TGTGCCAGTATTGGAGGGAATGGCTACGAGCAGTACTTC
CASIGGNGYEQYF
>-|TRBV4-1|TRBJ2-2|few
TGCGCCAGCAGCCAAGGGGAGGGGGCCATGAACACCGGGGAGCTGTTTTTT
CASSQGEGAMNTGELFF